The sequence of this TCR beta chain was determined in a study of CD8 T cells in ankylosing spondylitis. This clonotype was counted ten times or more. Its antigen is not known. The V gene's germline CDR1 is LGHNA and CDR2 YNFKEQ. The V and J ends lost 3 bases and 2 bases, in that order; junction bases with no gene match: 13. This CDR3 is 20 amino acids long. Study-level points and caveats: Among TCR beta sequences, a motif of roughly 8 highly homologous variants appeared characteristic of ankylosing spondylitis blood.

MiXCR was run by TCRdb on the 5' RACE reads, yielding one entry per CDR3 protein. The sample lists approximately 520,000 distinct CDR3 sequences, 5.3% seen once, with under 4.5% in the top ten. The material sequenced was blood, either unsorted or a sorted T cell fraction (not recorded which). The chain has TRBV4-2 and TRBJ2-5; TRBD2 aligns across 15 bases. The sequence was obtained from a male donor with ankylosing spondylitis. The CDR3 DNA sequence: TGTGCCAGCAGCCACCAACTTCCGGGACTAGCGGGGGGCTCACAAGAGACCCAGTACTTC. It encodes CASSHQLPGLAGGSQETQYF.